This T cell receptor beta chain was captured in a study of blood T cell repertoires in COVID-19. Study-wide background: Samples of COVID-19 (acute and convalescent) were obtained from the United States, Italy and Spain. PBMCs, B-cell-depleted T cells, or T cells were the source of the cDNA or gDNA that made up the material.

Source study methods: It was from reference gene primer amplification that nucleated cell counts were estimated. The protocol was immunoSEQ multiplex PCR, while the TCRdb copy is restricted to in-frame clones and leaves out a portion. Clonal size and the V and J genes are those of that table, whereas D and trimming came from the DNA. The sample consists of about 84,000 clones, about 80% of them appearing once. The CDR3 loop spans 13 amino acids. Germline V gene lookup returns CDR1 MNHNS and CDR2 SASEGT. The ends were cut back, 6 bases at V and 3 bases at J, with 12 bases in the middle. The chain is built from TRBV6-1 and TRBJ2-7; a weak D match, TRBD1 (6 bases). The source is a man in his fifties with active or convalescent COVID-19. Sequenced input: peripheral blood. CDR3 in amino acids: CASSAGQYYEQYF. The CDR3 coding sequence is TGTGCCAGCAGCGCCGGACAGTACTACGAGCAGTACTTC.